Below are 18 T cell receptor beta chains sequenced from a single sample in a study of blood T cell repertoires in COVID-19. Here immunoSEQ multiplex PCR was the method, and the copy in TCRdb shows in-frame clones only, minus some. Of 90,000 to 100,000 clones in the sample, 80% to 85% were seen once. Sequences were obtained from peripheral blood. The source of these receptors is a man in his sixties with acute or convalescent COVID-19.

CDR3 in amino acids: CASSQSSGEAFF. The CDR3 nucleotides read TGCGCCAGCAGCCAATCATCAGGGGAAGCTTTCTTT. This sequence joins TRBV4-3 and TRBJ1-1, with D possibly being TRBD1 (5 bases). Germline V gene sequence: CDR1 LGHNA, CDR2 YSLEER. V gave up 2 bases and J gave up 8 bases, with 9 bases separating them. The CDR3 spans 12 residues.

The chain is built from TRBV7-3 and TRBJ2-3; 8 positions agree with TRBD2. The trim removed 5 bases at V and 5 bases at J, leaving 6 bases unmatched. The CDR3 contains 14 residues. CDR1 is SGHTA, CDR2 FQGTGA, per germline. CDR3 in DNA: TGTGCCAGCAGCCCCGGGAGGGTAGTAGATACGCAGTATTTT. It encodes CASSPGRVVDTQYF.

The V gene is TRBV9, the J gene TRBJ2-7, with 15 positions matching TRBD2. This CDR3 region has 17 residues. Trimming cost V 0 bases and J 5 bases; bases outside gene matches: 6. Germline loops: CDR1 SGDLS, CDR2 YYNGEE. The DNA of the CDR3 is TGTGCCAGCAGCGTAGAGGGGACTAGCGGGGGGTCCCACGAGCAGTACTTC. Amino acid sequence: CASSVEGTSGGSHEQYF.

This chain links TRBV10-3 with TRBJ2-3; D is ambiguous. Looked up from germline, CDR1 is ENHRY and CDR2 is SYGVKD. The V gene lost 6 bases and the J gene lost 2 bases, with 9 bases spanning the gap. This CDR3 is 13 amino acids long. The CDR3 loop reads CAISTADTDTQYF. The CDR3 region has the DNA TGTGCCATCAGCACCGCGGACACAGATACGCAGTATTTT.

Only one count was recorded for this clone. The chain has TRBV30 and TRBJ2-7; 7 bases are a match to TRBD1. V dropped 2 bases and J dropped 7; count of bases not matched to a gene: 5. The germline gives CDR1 GTSNPN, CDR2 SVGIG (reference sequence). The CDR3 covers 12 residues. The CDR3 bases are TGTGCCTGGAGTTATTCAGGGGGAGAGCAGTACTTC. This codes for CAWSYSGGEQYF.

The CDR3 spells CASSSTPPTDTQYF. Written as DNA, the CDR3 is TGTGCCAGCAGTTCTACTCCACCCACAGATACGCAGTATTTT. This sequence joins TRBV27 and TRBJ2-3; unclear D gene. Germline V gene lookup returns CDR1 MNHEY and CDR2 SMNVEV (reference sequence). The ends were cut back, 4 bases at V and 2 bases at J, with 10 bases in the middle. The CDR3 runs 14 residues.

This clone was seen more than once but under ten times. The chain has TRBV24-1 and TRBJ1-4; a possible D gene is TRBD1 (5 bases). The CDR3 consists of 13 residues. Trimming removed 1 base at V and 11 bases at J, with 10 bases between. The germline V gene encodes CDR1 KGHDR and CDR2 SFDVKD. As DNA, the CDR3 is TGTGCCACCAGTGATTTAGGGGCGAGCAAACTGTTTTTT. This gives the protein CATSDLGASKLFF.

This clone has a handful of counts. This chain uses TRBV14 with TRBJ1-4; 11 bases map to TRBD1. J was trimmed by 11 bases and V by 3 bases; bases with no gene match: 5. The CDR3 is made up of 14 amino acids. Germline CDR1 SGHDN, CDR2 FVKESK. CDR3 sequence reads: CASSHRDRGYKLFF. The CDR3 DNA reads TGTGCCAGCAGCCACCGGGACAGGGGGTATAAACTGTTTTTT.

V is TRBV5-1 and J is TRBJ1-2, with no clear D. The germline CDR1 and CDR2 sequences are SGHRS and YFSETQ. There are 15 residues in the CDR3. V gave up 1 base and J gave up 0 bases, with 10 bases separating them. The CDR3: CASSLFGEPNYGYTF. DNA of the CDR3: TGCGCCAGCAGCTTGTTCGGGGAACCTAACTATGGCTACACCTTC.

In this sample, this clone turned up once. The chain uses TRBV29-1 and TRBJ2-2; weak D call: TRBD2 (5 bases). Germline V gene sequence: CDR1 SQVTM, CDR2 ANQGSEA. V dropped 1 base and J dropped 1 base, with 10 bases sitting between them. The CDR3 runs 15 residues. CDR3 loop: CSVEVAGVNTGELFF. CDR3 nucleotide sequence: TGCAGCGTTGAAGTGGCCGGGGTGAACACCGGGGAGCTGTTTTTT.

This chain connects TRBV5-1 to TRBJ1-3; 8 bases agree with TRBD1. The CDR3 consists of 14 residues. J gave up 9 bases and V 4 bases, and 9 bases lay outside the gene matches. Germline assignment: CDR1 SGHRS and CDR2 YFSETQ. CDR3 sequence reads: CASSGGQGPITIYF. CDR3 nucleotide sequence: TGCGCCAGCAGCGGAGGACAGGGTCCGATCACCATATATTTT.

The J gene is TRBJ1-2, the V gene TRBV6-2 or TRBV6-3; D uncertain. Germline values: CDR1 MNHEY, CDR2 SVGEGT. There are 13 residues in the CDR3. V lost 2 bases and J 0 bases, leaving 4 bases between the germline ends. CDR3 in amino acids: CASSYPANYGYTF. The CDR3 DNA is TGTGCCAGCAGTTACCCGGCTAACTATGGCTACACCTTC.

The chain employs TRBV6-5 and TRBJ1-2, with unresolved D. CDR3 length equals 10 residues. Germline assignment: CDR1 MNHEY and CDR2 SVGAGI. The V gene lost 8 bases and the J gene lost 3 bases, with 4 bases spanning the gap. The CDR3 sequence: CASLYYGYTF. The CDR3 region has the DNA TGTGCCAGCCTTTACTATGGCTACACCTTC.

The chain is built from TRBV4-1 and TRBJ2-1; D gene unclear. The CDR3 is 13 amino acids. The V and J ends lost 0 bases and 5 bases respectively, with 5 bases between them. Germline CDR1 MGHRA, CDR2 YSYEKL. The CDR3 here is CASSQDTDNEQFF. In nucleotides, the CDR3 is TGCGCCAGCAGCCAAGATACAGACAATGAGCAGTTCTTC.

The V call is TRBV10-3, the J call TRBJ1-2; 8 nucleotides agree with TRBD1. The CDR3 runs to 15 residues. Looked up from germline, CDR1 is ENHRY and CDR2 is SYGVKD. The ends lost 7 bases at V and 1 base at J; junction bases unmatched: 8. CDR3 sequence: CAITDDRGFNYGYTF. The DNA for the CDR3 is TGTGCCATCACCGATGACAGGGGATTTAACTATGGCTACACCTTC.

The chain joins TRBV10-3 to TRBJ2-7; D may be TRBD2 (5 bases). Germline V lookup: CDR1 ENHRY, CDR2 SYGVKD. V was pared by 7 bases and J by 5 bases, with 18 bases between. The CDR3 extends over 14 amino acids. CDR3 amino acids: CAITLSEESNEQYF. CDR3 in DNA: TGTGCCATCACCCTCTCGGAGGAAAGCAACGAGCAGTACTTC.

The chain carries TRBV9 and TRBJ1-4, with 11 bases matching TRBD1. CDR3 length: 18 residues. V shed 3 bases, J shed 2 bases, and the junction held 9 bases outside the gene matches. CDR1 SGDLS and CDR2 YYNGEE come from the germline V gene. CDR3: CASSDGRTGGFTNEKLFF. The DNA of the CDR3 is TGTGCCAGCAGCGATGGCCGGACAGGGGGCTTTACTAATGAAAAACTGTTTTTT.

V is TRBV27 and J is TRBJ2-2; D not certain. Deletions cut 3 bases from V and 2 bases from J, with 7 bases between. Germline lookup yields CDR1 MNHEY and CDR2 SMNVEV (reference sequence). The CDR3 loop spans 14 amino acids. For the CDR3, the DNA is TGTGCCAGCAGTTTGAACGGTAACACCGGGGAGCTGTTTTTT. It specifies CASSLNGNTGELFF.